These 22 T cell receptor beta chains were all obtained from the same sample, sequenced in a study of blood T cell repertoires in COVID-19. Generated by immunoSEQ multiplex PCR, the TCRdb table keeps only in-frame clones and is missing some. The sample holds about 120,000 clones, about 84% seen once. The sample consisted of peripheral blood. Receptor source: a man aged 55-75 years with acute or convalescent COVID-19.

Note on this clone: A read error may account for a junction end that differs from germline. The chain is built from TRBV7-7 and TRBJ2-2, with D maybe TRBD1 (6 bases). The CDR3 is 14 amino acids. Germline-derived CDR1 and CDR2 are SSHAT and FNYEAQ (reference sequence). The CDR3 DNA is TGTGCTAGCAGCGTGACAGGGAACACCGGGGAGCTGTTTTTT. Protein: CASSVTGNTGELFF.

CDR3 loop: CAWGKAGLGTEAFF. The CDR3 DNA reads TGTGCCTGGGGGAAAGCCGGACTTGGGACTGAAGCTTTCTTT. The chain carries TRBV30 and TRBJ1-1, with D unclear. CDR3 length equals 14 residues. Germline lookup yields CDR1 GTSNPN and CDR2 SVGIG (reference sequence). V was trimmed by 5 bases and J by 5 bases, leaving 18 bases between them.

The V and J genes are TRBV18 and TRBJ1-2; D is unclear. CDR3 length: 14 amino acids. CDR1 and CDR2 (germline): KGHSH, LQKENI. Trimming removed 4 bases from V and 2 bases from J, with 11 bases in between. The CDR3 region is CASSLFTENYGYTF. For the CDR3, the DNA is TGTGCCAGCTCACTCTTTACAGAGAACTATGGCTACACCTTC.

The rearrangement links TRBV6-2 or TRBV6-3 to TRBJ2-4, with 11 bases lining up with TRBD2. From germline, CDR1 is MNHEY and CDR2 SVGEGT. The CDR3 consists of 14 residues. The J segment lost 15 bases and the V segment lost 4 bases, leaving 11 bases of the junction unmatched. CDR3 loop: CASSSGTSGVLPYF. CDR3 DNA: TGTGCCAGCAGTTCGGGGACTAGCGGCGTTTTGCCGTACTTC.

The chain links TRBV28 to TRBJ1-2; D is unclear. The germline gives CDR1 MDHEN, CDR2 SYDVKM. V was pared by 5 bases and J by 5 bases, with 9 bases between. There are 12 residues in the CDR3. CDR3 sequence: CASSPNRYGYTF. CDR3 DNA: TGTGCCAGCAGTCCCAACCGGTATGGCTACACCTTC.

The chain links TRBV28 to TRBJ2-7; 14 bases align to TRBD2. This CDR3 has 14 residues. After removal of 8 bases from V and 2 bases from J, the junction contained 2 bases not matched to a gene. The germline V gene encodes CDR1 MDHEN and CDR2 SYDVKM. The CDR3 sequence: CASGTSGGTYEQYF. CDR3 nucleotide sequence: TGTGCCAGCGGGACTAGCGGGGGCACCTACGAGCAGTACTTC.

This chain uses TRBV9 with TRBJ2-6, with 8 bases matching TRBD1. Germline V gene lookup returns CDR1 SGDLS and CDR2 YYNGEE. The V gene end was trimmed by 3 bases and the J gene end by 1 base; junction bases not matched to a gene: 18. This CDR3 contains 21 residues. In nucleotides, the CDR3 is TGTGCCAGCAGCGCCCTAGGGATTCGGACAGGGCTCAATTCTGGGGCCAACGTCCTGACTTTC. It is translated as CASSALGIRTGLNSGANVLTF.

The rearrangement links TRBV7-2 to TRBJ2-1, with 8 bases that match TRBD2. Germline V CDR1 and CDR2: SGHTA, FQGNSA. Unmatched junction bases numbered 10, after V lost 7 bases and J lost 2 bases. The CDR3 runs 16 residues. The CDR3 DNA is TGTGCCAGCACTCTAGGGCTAGCGGGCCCCTACAATGAGCAGTTCTTC. It translates to CASTLGLAGPYNEQFF.

The chain is built from TRBV19 and TRBJ1-1; tentatively, D is TRBD1 (5 bases). From germline, CDR1 is LNHDA and CDR2 SQIVND (reference sequence). With 6 bases removed from V and 1 base from J, the gap between germline ends came to 9 bases. CDR3 length: 13 amino acids. The CDR3 sequence: CASSREGNTEAFF. In nucleotides, the CDR3 is TGTGCCAGTAGCAGGGAGGGGAACACTGAAGCTTTCTTT. Complete variable domain (other parts from reference TRBV19 and TRBJ1-1): DGGITQSPKYLFRKEGQNVTLSCEQNLNHDAMYWYRQDPGQGLRLIYYSQIVNDFQKGDIAEGYSVSREKKESFPLTVTSAQKNPTAFYLCASSREGNTEAFFGQGTRLTVV.

The chain joins TRBV15 to TRBJ2-7, with D possibly TRBD1 on 6 matching bases. Germline V gene sequence: CDR1 LNHNV, CDR2 YYDKDF (reference sequence). V was clipped by 4 bases and J by 0 bases, with 13 bases between them. CDR3 length equals 15 residues. This CDR3 is CATSKTGTLSYEQYF. DNA for the CDR3: TGTGCCACCAGCAAGACCGGGACACTCTCCTACGAGCAGTACTTC.

The chain recombines TRBV7-8 with TRBJ2-7; the D gene is possibly TRBD2 (6 bases). This CDR3 has 14 residues. Trimming took 5 bases from V and 7 from J, leaving 18 bases between them. Looked up from germline, CDR1 is SGHVS and CDR2 is FQNEAQ. The CDR3 loop is CASSLLTGGEEQYF. CDR3 nucleotide sequence: TGTGCCAGCAGCCTCCTCACGGGCGGGGAAGAGCAGTACTTC.

V usage is TRBV24-1 and J usage is TRBJ2-6; D uncertain. This CDR3 is 15 amino acids long. Germline loops: CDR1 KGHDR, CDR2 SFDVKD. Trimming took off 7 bases at V and 0 bases at J, with 9 bases between the two ends. The CDR3 sequence is CATREYPSGANVLTF. CDR3 in DNA: TGTGCCACCAGGGAGTACCCCTCTGGGGCCAACGTCCTGACTTTC.

This sequence joins TRBV21-1 and TRBJ1-4; the table gives TRBD1 as D, unverified against the DNA. TRBV21-1 is termed a pseudogene. The CDR3 loop spans 14 amino acids. The DNA for the CDR3 is TGTGCCAGCAGCCCCGGGACACAGGATGAAAAACTGTTTTTT. Its translation: CASSPGTQDEKLFF.

The sample holds one count of this clone. The V gene is TRBV9, the J gene TRBJ1-2; D is ambiguous. This CDR3 has 16 residues. In germline, CDR1 is SGDLS, CDR2 YYNGEE. V lost 3 bases and J 9 bases, leaving 24 bases between the germline ends. CDR3 residues: CASSAPRAGGNIRYTF. In DNA form, the CDR3 reads TGTGCCAGCAGCGCTCCAAGGGCAGGCGGGAACATTCGCTACACCTTC. The full variable domain, its missing parts supplied by reference TRBV9 and TRBJ1-2, is DSGVTQTPKHLITATGQRVTLRCSPRSGDLSVYWYQQSLDQGLQFLIQYYNGEERAKGNILERFSAQQFPDLHSELNLSSLELGDSALYFCASSAPRAGGNIRYTFGSGTRLTVV.

The J gene is TRBJ2-7, the V gene TRBV28, with 9 bases aligning to TRBD1. The CDR3 extends over 13 amino acids. With 8 bases clipped from V and 7 bases from J, the junction kept 9 bases outside the gene matches. Germline V lookup: CDR1 MDHEN, CDR2 SYDVKM. This chain's CDR3 is CASAGQGRMEQYF. CDR3 in DNA: TGTGCCAGCGCGGGACAGGGTCGTATGGAGCAGTACTTC.

The genes are TRBV10-3 and TRBJ2-2, with TRBD1 matching 7 bases. The V gene's germline CDR1 is ENHRY and CDR2 SYGVKD. V was clipped by 6 bases and J by 1 base; unmatched bases: 5. The CDR3 consists of 15 residues. CDR3 sequence: CAIRAGTVNTGELFF. The DNA of the CDR3 is TGTGCCATCAGGGCCGGGACAGTGAACACCGGGGAGCTGTTTTTT.

V gene TRBV7-2 combines with J gene TRBJ2-5, with 8 bases matching TRBD2. This CDR3 has 13 amino acids. Germline-derived CDR1 and CDR2 are SGHTA and FQGNSA. J lost 2 bases, V lost 7 bases, and 3 bases had no gene match. The CDR3 DNA follows: TGTGCCAGCACCCCGGGGGGGCAAGAGACCCAGTACTTC. Amino acid sequence: CASTPGGQETQYF.

The chain joins TRBV28 to TRBJ2-1; 11 bases map to TRBD2. The length of the CDR3 is 16 residues. The V gene's germline CDR1 is MDHEN and CDR2 SYDVKM. V lost 5 bases, J lost 1 base, and 4 bases stayed unmatched. CDR3 sequence reads: CASSPLAGDSYNEQFF. In DNA, the CDR3 is TGTGCCAGCAGTCCACTAGCGGGAGATTCCTACAATGAGCAGTTCTTC.

The chain employs TRBV6-5 and TRBJ2-7; D is perhaps TRBD1 (5 bases). CDR3 length: 14 residues. Germline-derived CDR1 and CDR2 are MNHEY and SVGAGI. Trimming pared 3 bases from V and 3 bases from J, leaving 12 bases between. The CDR3 region has the DNA TGTGCCAGCAGTTATCAGGACACCAACTACGAGCAGTACTTC. Its protein product is CASSYQDTNYEQYF.

The chain joins TRBV7-2 to TRBJ2-1; 12 bases fit TRBD2. The CDR3 spans 16 residues. CDR1 is SGHTA and CDR2 is FQGNSA in the germline V gene. The V gene end was trimmed by 2 bases and the J gene end by 2 bases; junction bases not matched to a gene: 1. The CDR3 DNA reads as TGTGCCAGCAGCTTACGACTAGCGGGAGCCTACAATGAGCAGTTCTTC. Its translation is CASSLRLAGAYNEQFF. Complete variable domain (other parts from reference TRBV7-2 and TRBJ2-1): GAGVSQSPSNKVTEKGKDVELRCDPISGHTALYWYRQSLGQGLEFLIYFQGNSAPDKSGLPSDRFSAERTGGSVSTLTIQRTQQEDSAVYLCASSLRLAGAYNEQFFGPGTRLTVL.

V is TRBV28 and J is TRBJ2-7, with D possibly matching TRBD2 (5 bases). The CDR3 is 14 amino acids. The V and J ends lost 3 bases and 4 bases respectively, with 13 bases between them. In germline, CDR1 is MDHEN, CDR2 SYDVKM. The CDR3: CASSLIEGRYEQYF. Here the CDR3 DNA reads TGTGCCAGCAGTTTGATTGAGGGTCGGTACGAGCAGTACTTC.

This rearrangement joins TRBV28 to TRBJ2-7; weak D call: TRBD2 (5 bases). The germline CDR1 and CDR2 sequences are MDHEN and SYDVKM. The ends were cut back, 6 bases at V and 2 bases at J, with 14 bases in the middle. This CDR3 is built from 14 residues. The CDR3 coding sequence is TGTGCCAGCAGCCCCTCAGAGGGAGCCTACGAGCAGTACTTC. This gives the protein CASSPSEGAYEQYF.